The 30 T cell receptor beta chains reported below all come from one sample, sequenced in a study of blood T cell repertoires in COVID-19. Some clones are missing from TCRdb's copy, which holds only in-frame ones; the method was immunoSEQ multiplex PCR. The sample holds tens of thousands of clones; 82% are singletons and the top ten take approximately 1.2%. Sequencing was done on a sample of peripheral blood. All receptors come from a woman older than 75 with acute or convalescent COVID-19.

This rearrangement joins TRBV19 to TRBJ1-5; D gene uncertain. This CDR3 has 16 amino acids. The V end was cut by 4 bases, the J end by 5 bases, with 18 bases between. The germline gives CDR1 LNHDA, CDR2 SQIVND (reference sequence). Here the CDR3 DNA reads TGTGCCAGTAGTACCCCCAGTAGAGGATCCGATCAGCCCCAGCATTTT. This sequence encodes CASSTPSRGSDQPQHF.

V usage is TRBV5-1 and J usage is TRBJ1-1; 10 bases align to TRBD1. After removal of 4 bases from V and 4 bases from J, the junction contained 4 bases not matched to a gene. This CDR3 has 14 amino acids. CDR1 SGHRS and CDR2 YFSETQ come from the germline V gene. CDR3 bases: TGCGCCAGCAGCGCGGGACAGGGGTCCACTGAAGCTTTCTTT. Translated, it gives CASSAGQGSTEAFF.

This chain joins TRBV7-9 and TRBJ1-1; D unclear. This CDR3 is built from 12 residues. CDR1 SEHNR and CDR2 FQNEAQ come from the germline V gene (reference sequence). The DNA for the CDR3 is TGTGTAACCGACGGGGAGAACACTGAAGCTTTCTTT. Translated, it gives CVTDGENTEAFF.

This clone was picked up one time. The CDR3 nucleotides read TGTGCCAGCATCCCGGACAGGGGGCGGGTCAACTATGGCTACACCTTC. Translating gives CASIPDRGRVNYGYTF. The V call is TRBV2, the J call TRBJ1-2, with 11 nucleotides matching TRBD1. CDR1 and CDR2 from the germline V gene are SNHLY and FYNNEI. The CDR3 is 16 residues long. J lost 2 bases, V lost 7 bases, and 9 bases had no gene match.

The CDR3 nucleotides read TGTGCCAGCAGCACCCCCGGGCTAGCGGACTACGAGCAGTACTTC. It specifies CASSTPGLADYEQYF. The chain carries TRBV28 and TRBJ2-7, with 7 bases aligning to TRBD2. The CDR3 spans 15 residues. The germline V gene encodes CDR1 MDHEN and CDR2 SYDVKM. After removal of 6 bases from V and 3 bases from J, the junction contained 11 bases not matched to a gene. The variable domain in full, completed from reference TRBV28 and TRBJ2-7, reads DVKVTQSSRYLVKRTGEKVFLECVQDMDHENMFWYRQDPGLGLRLIYFSYDVKMKEKGDIPEGYSVSREKKERFSLILESASTNQTSMYLCASSTPGLADYEQYFGPGTRLTVT.

The chain joins TRBV19 to TRBJ1-4; D call uncertain. The CDR3 contains 11 residues. CDR1 and CDR2 (germline): LNHDA, SQIVND (reference sequence). The ends were cut back, 4 bases at V and 7 bases at J, with 4 bases in the middle. CDR3 bases: TGTGCCAGTAGTACCTTTGAAAAACTGTTTTTT. Translated: CASSTFEKLFF.

The genes are TRBV2 and TRBJ2-3; 8 bases fit TRBD2. Germline-derived CDR1 and CDR2 are SNHLY and FYNNEI. The junction had 9 bases not matched to a gene; V was cut back by 4 bases and J by 12 bases. The CDR3 consists of 13 residues. The CDR3 loop is CASSVLQRGRQYF. CDR3 bases: TGTGCCAGCAGTGTATTACAGCGGGGGAGACAGTATTTT.

V and J are TRBV20-1 and TRBJ2-2; D perhaps matches TRBD1 (6 bases). The CDR3 contains 15 residues. The V gene's germline CDR1 is DFQATT and CDR2 SNEGSKA (reference sequence). Trimming removed 3 bases from V and 5 bases from J, with 16 bases in between. The CDR3 region has the DNA TGCAGTGCTAGTGGTCCTAGGGGGTTAACCGGGGAGCTGTTTTTT. It yields the protein CSASGPRGLTGELFF.

The chain links TRBV11-3 to TRBJ2-7; tentative D call: TRBD1 (5 bases). Trimming cost V 3 bases and J 3 bases, with 6 bases left between them. CDR3 length: 12 amino acids. The germline V gene encodes CDR1 SGHNT and CDR2 YENEEA. DNA for the CDR3: TGTGCCAGCAGCTTGGACAACTACGAGCAGTACTTC. Translating gives CASSLDNYEQYF.

The V call is TRBV10-3, the J call TRBJ2-3; 7 bases fit TRBD2. The CDR3 is made up of 15 amino acids. V was pared by 6 bases and J by 3 bases, with 9 bases of the junction left unmatched. Germline V gives CDR1 ENHRY, CDR2 SYGVKD. CDR3 residues: CAISLLNGGTDTQYF. The CDR3 nucleotides read TGTGCCATCAGCCTTCTAAACGGGGGGACAGATACGCAGTATTTT.

The V gene is TRBV24-1, the J gene TRBJ1-1; the D is unclear. Trimming removed 5 bases from V and 1 base from J, with 7 bases in between. The CDR3 sequence is 13 residues long. Germline V lookup: CDR1 KGHDR, CDR2 SFDVKD. The CDR3: CATSGQKNTEAFF. CDR3 nucleotide sequence: TGTGCCACCAGTGGTCAGAAGAACACTGAAGCTTTCTTT.

CDR3 protein: CASSLSGSADNEQFF. In DNA, the CDR3 is TGTGCCAGCAGCTTGAGTGGATCAGCGGACAATGAGCAGTTCTTC. This chain links TRBV11-2 with TRBJ2-1, with D possibly TRBD2 on 5 matching bases. This CDR3 contains 15 residues. Germline loops: CDR1 SGHAT, CDR2 FQNNGV. Between the trimmed V and J ends, which lost 3 bases and 5 bases, there was a span of 14 bases. The entire variable domain, with the rest obtained from reference TRBV11-2 and TRBJ2-1, is as follows: EAGVAQSPRYKIIEKRQSVAFWCNPISGHATLYWYQQILGQGPKLLIQFQNNGVVDDSQLPKDRFSAERLKGVDSTLKIQPAKLEDSAVYLCASSLSGSADNEQFFGPGTRLTVL.

V is TRBV7-2 and J is TRBJ2-2, with 11 bases matching TRBD1. CDR3 size: 16 residues. Trimming took 6 bases from V and 4 from J; bases not matched to a gene: 7. CDR1 is SGHTA and CDR2 is FQGNSA in the germline V gene. The CDR3 nucleotides are TGTGCCAGCAGGGGGACCGGGACAGGGGGCACCGGGGAGCTGTTTTTT. Its protein product is CASRGTGTGGTGELFF.

V gene TRBV7-9 combines with J gene TRBJ2-6; unclear D gene. CDR3 size: 15 residues. Germline CDR1 SEHNR, CDR2 FQNEAQ (reference sequence). V was cut by 5 bases and J by 0 bases, with 8 bases left in between. CDR3 region: CASSPLGSGANVLTF. The CDR3 bases are TGTGCCAGCAGCCCGCTAGGCTCTGGGGCCAACGTCCTGACTTTC. The variable domain in full, with the rest retrieved from reference TRBV7-9 and TRBJ2-6, is DTGVSQNPRHKITKRGQNVTFRCDPISEHNRLYWYRQTLGQGPEFLTYFQNEAQLEKSRLLSDRFSAERPKGSFSTLEIQRTEQGDSAMYLCASSPLGSGANVLTFGAGSRLTVL.

V and J are TRBV19 and TRBJ2-3; 9 bases agree with TRBD2. Looked up from germline, CDR1 is LNHDA and CDR2 is SQIVND (reference sequence). The CDR3 has 14 amino acids. J gave up 11 bases and V 7 bases, and 13 bases lay outside the gene matches. In DNA form, the CDR3 reads TGTGCCAGTAACTCAGGTCTAGCGGGAAACAAGCAGTATTTT. Protein sequence: CASNSGLAGNKQYF.

The V and J genes are TRBV19 and TRBJ1-1; 10 bases are a match to TRBD1. This CDR3 is 16 amino acids long. The V gene's germline CDR1 is LNHDA and CDR2 SQIVND (reference sequence). V lost 3 bases, J lost 4 bases, and 8 bases stayed unmatched. The DNA of the CDR3 is TGTGCCAGTAGTATCGAAGGGACAGGGGATGGCACTGAAGCTTTCTTT. It codes for CASSIEGTGDGTEAFF. Supplemented by reference TRBV19 and TRBJ1-1, the full variable domain reads DGGITQSPKYLFRKEGQNVTLSCEQNLNHDAMYWYRQDPGQGLRLIYYSQIVNDFQKGDIAEGYSVSREKKESFPLTVTSAQKNPTAFYLCASSIEGTGDGTEAFFGQGTRLTVV.

The chain employs TRBV2 and TRBJ1-2; a possible D gene is TRBD1 (5 bases). The CDR3 has 14 residues. The germline V gene encodes CDR1 SNHLY and CDR2 FYNNEI. V was clipped by 7 bases and J by 6 bases, with 18 bases between them. In nucleotides, the CDR3 is TGTGCCAGCAACCCAGAGACAGTTCCTAATGGCTACACCTTC. Protein product: CASNPETVPNGYTF. Full variable domain (missing parts from reference TRBV2 and TRBJ1-2): EPEVTQTPSHQVTQMGQEVILRCVPISNHLYFYWYRQILGQKVEFLVSFYNNEISEKSEIFDDQFSVERPDGSNFTLKIRSTKLEDSAMYFCASNPETVPNGYTFGSGTRLTVV.

The chain joins TRBV7-2 to TRBJ2-3; TRBD2 is a possible D gene (5 bases). Germline V gene sequence: CDR1 SGHTA, CDR2 FQGNSA. This CDR3 has 16 amino acids. The V end lost 3 bases, the J end lost 1 base, and 14 bases lay between the germline ends. CDR3 in DNA: TGTGCCAGCAGCTTTTCACGGGGAGCGGGCACAGATACGCAGTATTTT. Its protein is CASSFSRGAGTDTQYF.

The rearrangement uses TRBV5-1 and TRBJ2-3; D perhaps matches TRBD2 (6 bases). Germline CDR1 and CDR2: SGHRS and YFSETQ. The ends were cut back, 4 bases at V and 4 bases at J, with 10 bases in the middle. CDR3 size: 13 residues. The CDR3 reads CASSTGLPDTQYF. The CDR3 region has the DNA TGCGCCAGCAGCACGGGACTCCCAGATACGCAGTATTTT.

This chain connects TRBV6-5 to TRBJ2-3; D ambiguous. The CDR3 sequence is 14 residues long. The germline CDR1 and CDR2 sequences are MNHEY and SVGAGI. The V gene lost 6 bases and the J gene lost 1 base, with 11 bases spanning the gap. The CDR3 spells CASSLLEGTDTQYF. The CDR3 nucleotides are TGTGCCAGCAGCCTCCTCGAGGGCACAGATACGCAGTATTTT.

This chain links TRBV6-5 with TRBJ2-5, with TRBD1 matching 7 bases. The CDR3 length is 14 residues. Germline V lookup: CDR1 MNHEY, CDR2 SVGAGI. After removal of 8 bases from V and 2 bases from J, the junction contained 8 bases not matched to a gene. The CDR3 loop reads CASAYGTDQETQYF. The CDR3 DNA reads as TGTGCCAGCGCGTATGGGACAGATCAAGAGACCCAGTACTTC.

The chain carries TRBV5-1 and TRBJ1-4; D call uncertain. This CDR3 has 15 residues. From germline, CDR1 is SGHRS and CDR2 YFSETQ. V lost 2 bases and J lost 0, with 8 bases in between. The CDR3 spells CASSFDSATNEKLFF. In nucleotides, the CDR3 is TGCGCCAGCAGCTTCGACTCAGCAACTAATGAAAAACTGTTTTTT.

The chain carries TRBV14 and TRBJ1-1; maybe TRBD1 (5 bases). From germline, CDR1 is SGHDN and CDR2 FVKESK. Deletions cut 7 bases from V and 1 base from J, with 13 bases between. This CDR3 spans 14 amino acids. The CDR3 protein is CASNLDSTNTEAFF. The CDR3 nucleotides read TGTGCCAGCAACCTTGACAGTACGAACACTGAAGCTTTCTTT.

The gene calls are TRBV15 and TRBJ1-1; D remains ambiguous. The CDR3 sequence is 14 residues long. Per the germline V gene, CDR1 is LNHNV and CDR2 is YYDKDF (reference sequence). The ends were cut back, 1 base at V and 1 base at J, with 7 bases in the middle. The CDR3 is CATSRAGGNTEAFF. For the CDR3, the DNA is TGTGCCACCAGCAGAGCGGGAGGGAACACTGAAGCTTTCTTT. The variable domain in full, with the rest retrieved from reference TRBV15 and TRBJ1-1, is DAMVIQNPRYQVTQFGKPVTLSCSQTLNHNVMYWYQQKSSQAPKLLFHYYDKDFNNEADTPDNFQSRRPNTSFCFLDIRSPGLGDTAMYLCATSRAGGNTEAFFGQGTRLTVV.

The chain recombines TRBV6-2 or TRBV6-3 with TRBJ2-7; 8 bases agree with TRBD2. The CDR3 has 15 amino acids. Germline values: CDR1 MNHEY, CDR2 SVGEGT. J lost 5 bases, V lost 3 bases, and 9 bases had no gene match. The CDR3 is CASSYLAGPGHEQYF. In DNA, the CDR3 is TGTGCCAGCAGTTATCTAGCGGGCCCAGGGCACGAGCAGTACTTC.

V usage is TRBV7-6 and J usage is TRBJ2-3, with a possible D match to TRBD1 (5 bases). The CDR3 sequence is 14 residues long. Per the germline V gene, CDR1 is SGHVS and CDR2 is FNYEAQ. Trimming pared 6 bases from V and 6 bases from J, leaving 16 bases between. This chain's CDR3 is CASSPTDTRDTQYF. CDR3 bases: TGTGCCAGCAGTCCGACAGACACTCGGGATACGCAGTATTTT.

The genes are TRBV28 and TRBJ2-3; D is uncertain. Between the trimmed V and J ends, which lost 8 bases and 5 bases, there was a span of 11 bases. The CDR3 sequence is 12 residues long. Germline V gives CDR1 MDHEN, CDR2 SYDVKM. As DNA, the CDR3 is TGTGCCAGCGCCTCACTGTTAGATACGCAGTATTTT. Amino acid sequence: CASASLLDTQYF.

The chain recombines TRBV5-4 with TRBJ2-1, with 7 bases fitting TRBD2. This CDR3 is built from 15 residues. Germline trimming cut 0 bases from V and 5 bases from J; bases unmatched to any gene: 5. Germline V gene sequence: CDR1 SGHNT, CDR2 YYREEE (reference sequence). The CDR3 region has the DNA TGTGCCAGCAGCTTGGCGGTAGGGACTAACAATGAGCAGTTCTTC. Amino acid sequence: CASSLAVGTNNEQFF.

The V gene is TRBV15, the J gene TRBJ1-5; no reliable D call. The CDR3 is 15 amino acids. Trimming removed 0 bases from V and 4 bases from J, with 10 bases in between. The germline V gene encodes CDR1 LNHNV and CDR2 YYDKDF (reference sequence). The CDR3 nucleotides read TGTGCCACCAGCAGAGATTTGGCTGAAAATCAGCCCCAGCATTTT. Translated, it gives CATSRDLAENQPQHF.

The chain joins TRBV24-1 to TRBJ2-1; possibly TRBD1 for D (6 bases). Trimming cost V 4 bases and J 0 bases, with 18 bases left between them. Germline V CDR1 and CDR2: KGHDR, SFDVKD. The CDR3 runs 18 residues. CDR3 protein: CATSDPNPQGSSYNEQFF. The CDR3 nucleotides read TGTGCCACCAGTGACCCAAACCCACAGGGAAGCTCCTACAATGAGCAGTTCTTC.